This TCR beta chain was profiled in a study of blood T cells in healthy people across ages (dated by TCRdb to the mid-2010s). For the study in its entirety: In model experiments, roughly one uniquely barcoded TCR beta cDNA molecule per two T cells was captured by template switching. Four age groups were formed from the donors: young (average 16 years), middle-aged (just under 40), aged (over 55) and long-lived (roughly 81). Two additional independent replicas of 1 million unique cDNA reads from the same blood draw were analyzed for two donors (one aged 18 to 29 and one aged 80 or older). To track age-related changes in TCR beta repertoire diversity, the study relied on deep sequencing normalized with unique cDNA molecular identifiers.

Donors were about 36 systemically healthy Caucasian individuals from Russia aged roughly 6 to 95 years. Roughly 10 milliliters of peripheral blood were collected from each donor into EDTA-treated Vacutainer tubes. PBMCs were isolated by Ficoll-Paque density-gradient centrifugation, with at least 6 million obtained per sample. Total RNA was extracted from PBMCs with Trizol reagent, with at least 5.5 micrograms obtained per sample. For every donor, an aliquot of PBMCs went through flow cytometry to measure the percentages of naive CD45RAhigh/CD27high T cells. Study-wide conclusions, independent of this receptor: Total diversity estimates from one million sequenced T cells were considered lower bounds and underestimates. Compared with the aged group, the long-lived group had more naive CD4+ T cells, fewer expanded clones and increased TCR diversity, a pattern suggesting age selection. Since profiling was done on bulk unsorted PBMCs, naive and antigen-experienced compartments could not be conclusively compared. Because donor CMV infection status was unknown, age-related changes in expanded clonotypes were potentially confounded. Observed TCR beta diversity correlated strongly with the percentage of naive T cells measured by flow cytometry. Observed TCR beta diversity per million T cells fell roughly linearly with age, and a significant reduction was already apparent by age about 36.

Library generation was performed with 5' RACE. Reads for this sample came from an Illumina HiSeq 2500. A second 7 to 11 cycle PCR used a sample-barcoded 5' primer and a J-beta primer mix. A template-switch 5' adaptor carrying 12 random nucleotides introduced a unique molecular identifier onto each TCR beta cDNA molecule. At least 2.5 million CDR3-containing paired-end reads were obtained from each sample. First-strand cDNA synthesis was performed from all RNA using the Mint cDNA synthesis kit, with priming by a TRBC-specific oligonucleotide. After uracil-DNA glycosylase treatment, a first 18-cycle PCR used universal primers M1SS and BC2_uni_R on all cDNA. Turning to the authors' computational methods: Each sample was normalized by randomly selecting 1 million high-quality reads, each carrying a distinct molecular identifier. Reads with shared molecular identifiers were discarded instead of being binned into consensus sequences. MiTCR, with a Q25 quality threshold and the strictest error-elimination algorithm, was used for CDR3 identification, clonotype clustering and error correction. A nonparametric unseen species model using Euler transformation provided a lower-bound estimate of total TCR beta diversity. Using fastp at Q25 and MiXCR, TCRdb reprocessed the public reads and kept productive beta chains. When rows share a CDR3 protein, they turn into one entry using the most common DNA and genes. The V and J calls here are based on TCRdb, not the publication. A total of about 930,000 distinct CDR3 sequences appear in this sample, 25% to 35% of them only once. The ten largest clones capture approximately 10% of the sample.

This clonotype was picked up many times. Its antigen is unknown. The input lacks base qualities; no much larger clone sits a single base away. These data were likewise used in another study, on T cells of mothers and their children. The second investigation adds: The donors were nine systemically healthy Caucasian individuals, made up of three mothers and their six children. cDNA synthesis used all of the extracted RNA, with around 1.4 ug of RNA in each 15 ul reaction. In the second PCR, sample barcodes and 2-4 random nucleotides were introduced via the M1S primer. Each mother yielded over 9.5 million TCR beta CDR3 reads and each child 2.5 million to 3 million reads. TCR recombination output is similarly shaped by thymic selection in related and unrelated pairs, with a minor effect exerted by inherited differences. Related mother-child pairs always showed normalized repertoire overlap that was slightly higher than in unrelated mother-child pairs, though the difference was never significant. Persistent microchimeric T cell clones were not detected, at a sensitivity of 85 to 100 clones per million clonotypes. The study used deep NGS to compare TCR beta repertoires of mothers and children, seeking features distinguishing related mother-child pairs from unrelated individuals. Mothers averaged roughly 36 +/- 4 years of age and children averaged roughly 10 +/- 4 years. After adapter ligation was performed with NEBNext reagents, the libraries were sequenced on an Illumina HiSeq 2000 with 100+100 nt paired-end reads. Mother and child libraries were prepared a month apart and sequenced in separate runs to prevent cross-contamination. For each donor, somewhere between about 450,000 and 2,000,000 distinct TCR beta clonotypes were identified. Naive TCR beta clonotypes were estimated from low-frequency clonotypes matched to each donor's FACS-determined naive share, without sorting.

The receptor comes from a woman aged 40 to 55 in good health. Sequenced input: blood.

The CDR3 region: CASSPDRGIQETQYF. The bases read TGTGCCAGCAGCCCCGACAGGGGGATACAAGAGACCCAGTACTTC. In this chain, TRBV28 is recombined with TRBJ2-5, with 9 bases matching TRBD1. Trimming leaves V shorter by 6 bases and J shorter by 2 bases, with the junction holding 7 bases beyond the gene matches. The CDR3 has 15 amino acids, counting the end cysteine and phenylalanine. CDR3 DNA is the only sequence kept; it has 45 bases, read in frame from the first base. CDR1 MDHEN and CDR2 SYDVKM are derived from the germline V gene.